The sequence of this T cell receptor beta chain was determined in a study of Ad26.COV2.S vaccination and SARS-CoV-2 variants. Overall study results and limits: Possible underestimation of total T cell responses by the TCR breadth and depth analyses was noted.

There are 16 residues in the CDR3. V was pared by 4 bases and J by 5 bases, with 11 bases of the junction left unmatched. Germline CDR1 and CDR2: MNHEY and SMNVEV (reference sequence). A word on this clone: Its antigen is undetermined.

Generated by immunoSEQ multiplex PCR, the TCRdb table keeps only in-frame clones and is missing some. The repertoire holds roughly 460,000 clones, with 80% to 90% as singletons. Sample treatment: around 19 received Ad26.COV2.S at low or high dose, single or two shots; a few received placebo; per-sample allocation not given. All samples were drawn on day 63, counting from the first vaccine or placebo injection. The starting material was peripheral blood, obtained in a trial of Ad26.COV2.S vaccine versus placebo. The receptor was derived from a person between 18 and 59 years old who received the Ad26.COV2.S COVID-19 vaccine or a placebo. This chain uses TRBV27 with TRBJ1-1; 9 bases agree with TRBD1. CDR3: CASSSGATGGKTEAFF. For the CDR3, the DNA is TGTGCCAGCAGTTCTGGGGCGACAGGGGGAAAGACTGAAGCTTTCTTT.